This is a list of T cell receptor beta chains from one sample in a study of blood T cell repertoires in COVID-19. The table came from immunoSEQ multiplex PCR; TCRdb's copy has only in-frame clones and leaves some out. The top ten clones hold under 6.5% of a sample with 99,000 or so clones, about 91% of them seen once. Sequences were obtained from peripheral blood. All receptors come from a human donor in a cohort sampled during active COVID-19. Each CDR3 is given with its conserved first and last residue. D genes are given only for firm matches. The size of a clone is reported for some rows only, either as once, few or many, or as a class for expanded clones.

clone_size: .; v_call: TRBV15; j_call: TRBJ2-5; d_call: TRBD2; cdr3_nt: TGTGCCACCAGCAGAGGCGGACTAGTGGAGACCCAGTACTTC; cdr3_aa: CATSRGGLVETQYF
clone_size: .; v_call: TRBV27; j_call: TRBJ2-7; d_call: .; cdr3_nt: TGTGCCAGCAGTCTAGGGTCCGGGGGGCGGGCTGAGCAGTACTTC; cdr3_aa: CASSLGSGGRAEQYF
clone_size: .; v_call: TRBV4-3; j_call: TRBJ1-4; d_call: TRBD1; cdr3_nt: TGCGCCAGCAGCCAAGAAGTTTCGTCAGGGGGAAATGAAAAACTGTTTTTT; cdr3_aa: CASSQEVSSGGNEKLFF
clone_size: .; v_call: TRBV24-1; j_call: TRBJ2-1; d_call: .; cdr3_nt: TGTGCCACCAGTGACGAGGAGACGGTGACCTACAATGAGCAGTTCTTC; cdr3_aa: CATSDEETVTYNEQFF
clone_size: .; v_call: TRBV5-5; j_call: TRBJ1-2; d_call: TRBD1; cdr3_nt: TGTGCCAGCAGCCCCAGTACAAGACAGGGAATCTCGGCTAACTATGGCTACACCTTC; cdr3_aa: CASSPSTRQGISANYGYTF
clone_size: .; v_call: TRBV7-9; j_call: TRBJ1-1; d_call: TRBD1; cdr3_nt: TGTGCCAGCAGCTTAGGCCTCCACAGGGGCAGATACACTGAAGCTTTCTTT; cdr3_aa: CASSLGLHRGRYTEAFF
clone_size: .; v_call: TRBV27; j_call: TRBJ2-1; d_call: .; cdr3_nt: TGTGCCAGCAGTTTAGGAGGGAGCCGCAATGAGCAGTTCTTC; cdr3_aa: CASSLGGSRNEQFF
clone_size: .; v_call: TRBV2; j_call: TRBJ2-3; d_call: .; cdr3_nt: TGTGCCAGCAGTGAGGGACTGGAAGATACGCAGTATTTT; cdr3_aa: CASSEGLEDTQYF
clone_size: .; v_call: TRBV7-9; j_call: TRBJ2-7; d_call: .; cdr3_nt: TGTGCCAGCACCTCAACTACCAACTACGAGCAGTACTTC; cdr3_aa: CASTSTTNYEQYF
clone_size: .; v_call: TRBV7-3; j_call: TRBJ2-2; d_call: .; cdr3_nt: TGTGCCAGCAGCCCCGCGAGCGCGAACACCGGGGAGCTGTTTTTT; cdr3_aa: CASSPASANTGELFF
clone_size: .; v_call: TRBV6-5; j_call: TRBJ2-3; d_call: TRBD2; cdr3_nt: TGTGCCAGCAGAGAGGCTAGCGGTTACACAGATACGCAGTATTTT; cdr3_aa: CASREASGYTDTQYF
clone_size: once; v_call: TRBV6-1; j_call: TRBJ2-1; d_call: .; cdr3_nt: TGTGCCAGCAGTGAAGAGGCAGGGTCGGTCAATGAGCAGTTCTTC; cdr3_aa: CASSEEAGSVNEQFF
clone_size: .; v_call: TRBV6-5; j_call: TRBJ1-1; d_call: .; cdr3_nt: TGTGCCAGCAGTTACTCGGGGGGTTGGACTGAAGCTTTCTTT; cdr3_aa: CASSYSGGWTEAFF
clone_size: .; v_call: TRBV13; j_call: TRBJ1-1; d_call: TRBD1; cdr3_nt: TGTGCCAGCAGCACCCGGGACAGGGGATCGAACACTGAAGCTTTCTTT; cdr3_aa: CASSTRDRGSNTEAFF
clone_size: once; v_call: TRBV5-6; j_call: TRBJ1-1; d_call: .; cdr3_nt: TGTGCCAGCAGCTTGGTGGGCCTTCACTTAGGAGCTTTCTTT; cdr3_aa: CASSLVGLHLGAFF
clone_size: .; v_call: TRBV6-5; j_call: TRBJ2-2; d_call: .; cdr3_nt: TGTGCCAGCAGTTACGGCGGGATGGGGGAGCTGTTTTTT; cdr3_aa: CASSYGGMGELFF
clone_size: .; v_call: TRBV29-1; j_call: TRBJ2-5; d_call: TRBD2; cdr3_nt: TGCAGCGTTGAAGTTTTCGGGAGGCCGCTAGAGACCCAGTACTTC; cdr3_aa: CSVEVFGRPLETQYF
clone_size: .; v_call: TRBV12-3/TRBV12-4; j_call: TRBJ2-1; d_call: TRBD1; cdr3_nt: TGTGCCAGCAGTTCGGACAGGCAAAATGAGCAGTTCTTC; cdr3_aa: CASSSDRQNEQFF
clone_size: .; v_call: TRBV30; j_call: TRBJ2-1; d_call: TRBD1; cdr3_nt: TGTGCCTGGAGTGTTACCCCCAAGAGGGGGCGTAGTGGGTCCTACAATGAGCAGTTCTTC; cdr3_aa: CAWSVTPKRGRSGSYNEQFF
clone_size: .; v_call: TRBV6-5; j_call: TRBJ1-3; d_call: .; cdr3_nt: TGTGCCAGCGTTCCCGACAGCTACTCTGGAAACACCATATATTTT; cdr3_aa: CASVPDSYSGNTIYF
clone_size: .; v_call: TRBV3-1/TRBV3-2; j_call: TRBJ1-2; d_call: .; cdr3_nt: TGTGCCAGCAGCATAGGGGGGGGCTATGGCTACACCTTC; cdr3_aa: CASSIGGGYGYTF
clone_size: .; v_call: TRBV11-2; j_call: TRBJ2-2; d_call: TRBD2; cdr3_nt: TGTGCCAGCAGCCTAGGCCGTAGCGGGGACACCGGGGAGCTGTTTTTT; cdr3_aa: CASSLGRSGDTGELFF
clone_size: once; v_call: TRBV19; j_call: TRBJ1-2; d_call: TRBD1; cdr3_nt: TGTGCCAGTAGTGCTTGGACAGGGACTGCGGAGGGCTACACCTTC; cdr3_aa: CASSAWTGTAEGYTF
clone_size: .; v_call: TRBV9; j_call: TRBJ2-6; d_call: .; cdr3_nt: TGTGCCAGCAGCGAGGGACTGCCAGACTCTGGGGCCAACGTCCTGACTTTC; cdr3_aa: CASSEGLPDSGANVLTF
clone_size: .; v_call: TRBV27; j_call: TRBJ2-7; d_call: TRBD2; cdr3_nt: TGTGCCAGCGGGGGTCTAGCGGGAGGGGGCGAGCAGTACTTC; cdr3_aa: CASGGLAGGGEQYF
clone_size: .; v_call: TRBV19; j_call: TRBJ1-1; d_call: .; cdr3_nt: TGTGCCACCTGGGGGGGGATCGGCACTGAAGCTTTCTTT; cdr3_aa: CATWGGIGTEAFF
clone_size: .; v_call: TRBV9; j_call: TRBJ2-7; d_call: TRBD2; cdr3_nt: TGTGCCAGCAGCGTAAGGACTAGCGGGAGTTTCAACGAGCAGTACTTC; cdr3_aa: CASSVRTSGSFNEQYF
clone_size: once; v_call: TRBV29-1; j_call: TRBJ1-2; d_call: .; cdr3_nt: TGCAGCGTTGGGAGCGGACCCAGCCTTAACTATGGCTACACCTTC; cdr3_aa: CSVGSGPSLNYGYTF
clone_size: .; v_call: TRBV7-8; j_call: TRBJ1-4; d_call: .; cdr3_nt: TGTGCCAGCAGCGTCCAGGTGCTAACTAATGAAAAACTGTTTTTT; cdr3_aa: CASSVQVLTNEKLFF
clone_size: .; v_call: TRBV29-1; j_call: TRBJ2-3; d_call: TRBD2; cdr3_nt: TGCAGCGCCCTGGGGGGACTAGCGGGAAGCACAGATACGCAGTATTTT; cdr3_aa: CSALGGLAGSTDTQYF